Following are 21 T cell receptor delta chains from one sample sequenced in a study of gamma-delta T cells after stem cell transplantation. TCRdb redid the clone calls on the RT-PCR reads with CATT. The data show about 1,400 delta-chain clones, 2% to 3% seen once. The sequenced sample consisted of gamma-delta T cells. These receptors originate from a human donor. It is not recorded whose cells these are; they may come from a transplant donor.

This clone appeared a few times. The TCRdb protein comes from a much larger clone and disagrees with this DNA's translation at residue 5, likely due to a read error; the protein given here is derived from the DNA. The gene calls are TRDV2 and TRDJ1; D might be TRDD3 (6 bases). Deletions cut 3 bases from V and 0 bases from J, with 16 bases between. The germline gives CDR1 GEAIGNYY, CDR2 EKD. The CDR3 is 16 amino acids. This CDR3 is CACDEVGGSYTDKLIF. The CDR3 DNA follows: TGTGCCTGTGACGAGGTTGGGGGGAGCTACACCGATAAACTCATCTTT.

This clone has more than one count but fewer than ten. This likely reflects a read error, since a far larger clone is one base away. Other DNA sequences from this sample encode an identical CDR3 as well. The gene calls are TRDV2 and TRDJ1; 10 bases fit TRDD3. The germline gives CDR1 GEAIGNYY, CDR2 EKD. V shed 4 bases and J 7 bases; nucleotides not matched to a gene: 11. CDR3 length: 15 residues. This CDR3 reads CACELLGDTEAKLIF. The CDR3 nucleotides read TGTGCCTGTGAACTTTTGGGGGATACAGAGGCTAAACTCATCTTT.

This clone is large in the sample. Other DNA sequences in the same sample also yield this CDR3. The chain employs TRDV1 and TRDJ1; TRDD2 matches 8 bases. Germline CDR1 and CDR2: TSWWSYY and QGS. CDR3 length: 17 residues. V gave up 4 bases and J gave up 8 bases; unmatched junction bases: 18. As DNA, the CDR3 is TGTGCTCTTGGGGCTCTTCCTACGTACGGGGGTTTCATAAAACTCATCTTT. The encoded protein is CALGALPTYGGFIKLIF.

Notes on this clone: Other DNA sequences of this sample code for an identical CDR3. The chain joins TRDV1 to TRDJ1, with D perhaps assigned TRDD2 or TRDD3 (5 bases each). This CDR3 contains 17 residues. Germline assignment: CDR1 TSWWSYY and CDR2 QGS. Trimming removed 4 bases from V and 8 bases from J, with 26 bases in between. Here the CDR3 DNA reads TGTGCTCTTGGGGCTCTCCCTACGTACGGGGGTTTTATAAAACTCATCTTT. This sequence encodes CALGALPTYGGFIKLIF.

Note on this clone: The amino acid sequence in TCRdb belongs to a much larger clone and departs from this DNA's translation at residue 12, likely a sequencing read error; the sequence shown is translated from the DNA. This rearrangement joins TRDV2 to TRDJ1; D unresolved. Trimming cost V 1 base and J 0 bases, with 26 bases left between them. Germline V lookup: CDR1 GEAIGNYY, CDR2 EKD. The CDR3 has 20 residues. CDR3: CACDTIRPPGGRPDTDKLIF. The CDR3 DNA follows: TGTGCCTGTGACACGATTCGCCCGCCTGGTGGGAGACCTGACACCGATAAACTCATCTTT.

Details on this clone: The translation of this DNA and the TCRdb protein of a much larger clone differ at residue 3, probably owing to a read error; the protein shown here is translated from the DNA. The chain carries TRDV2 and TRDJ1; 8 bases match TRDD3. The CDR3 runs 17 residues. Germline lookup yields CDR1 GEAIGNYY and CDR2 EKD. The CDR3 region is CAYDRVGDQKYTDKLIF. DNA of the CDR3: TGTGCCTATGACAGGGTGGGGGATCAGAAGTACACCGATAAACTCATCTTT.

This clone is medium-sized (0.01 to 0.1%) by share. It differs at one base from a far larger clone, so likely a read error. The chain's CDR3 is CACDALPGDTRGTDKLIF. The CDR3 nucleotides read TGTGCCTGTGACGCCCTACCGGGGGATACGCGAGGGACCGATAAACTCATCTTT. The chain employs TRDV2 and TRDJ1; 10 bases line up with TRDD3. The V gene's germline CDR1 is GEAIGNYY and CDR2 EKD. This CDR3 is 18 amino acids long. J was trimmed by 2 bases and V by 3 bases; bases with no gene match: 14.

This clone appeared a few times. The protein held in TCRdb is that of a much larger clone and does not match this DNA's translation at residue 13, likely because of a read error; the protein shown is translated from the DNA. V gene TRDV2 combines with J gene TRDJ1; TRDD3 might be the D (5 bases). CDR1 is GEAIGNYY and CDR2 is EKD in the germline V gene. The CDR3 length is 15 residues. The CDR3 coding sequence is TGTGCCTGTGACACACTGGAAGGGCCCACCGATAAACCCATCTTT. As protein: CACDTLEGPTDKPIF.

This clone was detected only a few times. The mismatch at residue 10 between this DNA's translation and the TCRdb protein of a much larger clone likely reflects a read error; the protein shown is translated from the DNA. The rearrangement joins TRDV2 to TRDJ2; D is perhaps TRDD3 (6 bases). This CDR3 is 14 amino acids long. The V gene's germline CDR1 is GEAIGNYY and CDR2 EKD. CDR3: CACDTVGGTEQLFF. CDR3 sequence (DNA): TGTGCCTGTGACACGGTGGGGGGAACAGAACAACTCTTCTTT.

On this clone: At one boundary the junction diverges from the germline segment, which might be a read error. The CDR3 loop reads CACDLLGDTRGDTDKLIF. Here the CDR3 DNA reads TGTGCCTGTGACCTACTGGGGGATACGCGAGGTGACACCGATAAACTCATCTTC. The chain links TRDV2 to TRDJ1; 13 positions agree with TRDD3. Germline loops: CDR1 GEAIGNYY, CDR2 EKD. The CDR3 spans 18 residues.

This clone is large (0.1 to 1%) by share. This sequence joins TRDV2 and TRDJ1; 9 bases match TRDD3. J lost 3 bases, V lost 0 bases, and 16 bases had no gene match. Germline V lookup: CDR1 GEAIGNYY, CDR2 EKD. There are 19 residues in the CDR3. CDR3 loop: CACDTLTMREGDTSDKLIF. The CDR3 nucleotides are TGTGCCTGTGACACCCTTACTATGCGTGAGGGGGATACTTCCGATAAACTCATCTTT.

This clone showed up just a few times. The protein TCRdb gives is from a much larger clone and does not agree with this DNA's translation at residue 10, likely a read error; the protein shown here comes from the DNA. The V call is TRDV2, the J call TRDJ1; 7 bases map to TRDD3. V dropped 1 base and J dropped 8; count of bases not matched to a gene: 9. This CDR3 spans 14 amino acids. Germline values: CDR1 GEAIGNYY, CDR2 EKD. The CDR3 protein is CACDTLGVDEKLIF. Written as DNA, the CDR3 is TGTGCCTGTGACACTCTGGGGGTTGATGAAAAACTCATCTTT.

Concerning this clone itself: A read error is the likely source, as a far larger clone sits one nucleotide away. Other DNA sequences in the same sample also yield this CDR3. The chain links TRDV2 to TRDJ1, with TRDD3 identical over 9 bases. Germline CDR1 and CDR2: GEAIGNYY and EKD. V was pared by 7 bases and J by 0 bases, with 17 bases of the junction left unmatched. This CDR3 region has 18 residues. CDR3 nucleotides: TGTGCCTGCGAGCCGCTTGGGGGGATACCCTCGTACACCGATAAACTCATCTTT. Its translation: CACEPLGGIPSYTDKLIF.

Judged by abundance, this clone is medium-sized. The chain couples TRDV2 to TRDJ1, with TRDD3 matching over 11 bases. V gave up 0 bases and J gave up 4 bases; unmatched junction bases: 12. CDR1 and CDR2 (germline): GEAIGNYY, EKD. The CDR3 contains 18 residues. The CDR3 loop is CACDTVGMGDTHHDKLIF. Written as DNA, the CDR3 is TGTGCCTGTGACACCGTGGGAATGGGGGATACGCATCACGATAAACTCATCTTT.

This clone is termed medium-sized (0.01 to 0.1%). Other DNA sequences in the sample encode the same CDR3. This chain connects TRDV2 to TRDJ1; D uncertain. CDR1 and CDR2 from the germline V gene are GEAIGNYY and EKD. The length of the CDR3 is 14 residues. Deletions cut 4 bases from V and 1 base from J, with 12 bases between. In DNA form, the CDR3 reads TGTGCCTGTGATCGAGTTGGCCCCACCGATAAACTCATCTTT. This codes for CACDRVGPTDKLIF.

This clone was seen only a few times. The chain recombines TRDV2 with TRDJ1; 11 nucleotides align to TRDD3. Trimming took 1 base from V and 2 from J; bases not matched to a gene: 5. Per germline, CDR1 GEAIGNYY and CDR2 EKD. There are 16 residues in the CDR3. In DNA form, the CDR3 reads TGTGCCTGTGACACGGTGACTGGGGGATATACCGATAAACTCATCTTT. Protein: CACDTVTGGYTDKLIF.

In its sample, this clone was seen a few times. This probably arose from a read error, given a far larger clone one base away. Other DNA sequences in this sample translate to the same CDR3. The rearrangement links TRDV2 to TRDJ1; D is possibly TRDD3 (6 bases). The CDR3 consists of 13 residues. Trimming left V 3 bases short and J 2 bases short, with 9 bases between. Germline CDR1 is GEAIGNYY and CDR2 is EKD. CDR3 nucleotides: TGTGCCTGTGACTCGCTGGGGACCGATAAACTCATCTTT. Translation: CACDSLGTDKLIF.

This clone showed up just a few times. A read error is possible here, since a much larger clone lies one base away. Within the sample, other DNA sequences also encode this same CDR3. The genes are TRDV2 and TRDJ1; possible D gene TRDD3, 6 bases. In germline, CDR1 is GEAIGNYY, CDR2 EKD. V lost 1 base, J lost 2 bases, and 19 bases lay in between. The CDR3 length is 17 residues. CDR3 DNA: TGTGCCTGTGACACGATGGGGGTTCCGCTGTATACCGATAAACTCATCTTT. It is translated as CACDTMGVPLYTDKLIF.

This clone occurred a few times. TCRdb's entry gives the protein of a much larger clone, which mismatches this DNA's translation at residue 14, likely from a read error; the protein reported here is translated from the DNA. The CDR3 nucleotides read TGTGCCTGTGAACCGGTGGGGGACATCGACACCGATAAACCCATCTTT. Encoded protein: CACEPVGDIDTDKPIF. J is TRDJ1 and V is TRDV2; 7 positions agree with TRDD3. The CDR3 sequence is 16 residues long. The germline V gene encodes CDR1 GEAIGNYY and CDR2 EKD.

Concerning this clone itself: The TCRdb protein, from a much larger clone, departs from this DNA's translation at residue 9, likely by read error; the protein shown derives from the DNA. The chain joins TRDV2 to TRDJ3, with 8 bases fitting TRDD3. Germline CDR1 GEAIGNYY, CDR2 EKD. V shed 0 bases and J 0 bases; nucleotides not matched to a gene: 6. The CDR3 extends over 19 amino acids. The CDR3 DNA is TGTGCCTGTGACACCGCACTGGGGGGCAGCTCCTGGGACACCCGACAGATGTTTTTC. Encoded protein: CACDTALGGSSWDTRQMFF.

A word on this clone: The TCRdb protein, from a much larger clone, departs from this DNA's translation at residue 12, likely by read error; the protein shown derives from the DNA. CDR3 bases: TGTGCCTGTGACACCATAGGGGATACGCCCGATACACTCATCTTT. Translated: CACDTIGDTPDTLIF. J is TRDJ1 and V is TRDV2, with 9 bases identical to TRDD3. The germline V gene encodes CDR1 GEAIGNYY and CDR2 EKD. This CDR3 contains 15 residues.